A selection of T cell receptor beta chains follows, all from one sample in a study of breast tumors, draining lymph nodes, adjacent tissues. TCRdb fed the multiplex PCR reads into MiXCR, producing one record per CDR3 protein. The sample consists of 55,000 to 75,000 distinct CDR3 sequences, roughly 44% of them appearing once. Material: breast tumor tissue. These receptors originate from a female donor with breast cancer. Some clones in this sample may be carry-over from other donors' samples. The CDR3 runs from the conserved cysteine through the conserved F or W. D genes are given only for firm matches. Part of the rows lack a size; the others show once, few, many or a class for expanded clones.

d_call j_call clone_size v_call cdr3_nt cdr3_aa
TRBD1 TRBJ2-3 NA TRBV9 TGTGCCAGCACCATTCGGGACAGGGGCACAGATACGCAGTATTTT CASTIRDRGTDTQYF
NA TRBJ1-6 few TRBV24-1 TGTGCCACCATGCAGCTGTGCTCCTATAATTCACCCCTCCACTTT CATMQLCSYNSPLHF
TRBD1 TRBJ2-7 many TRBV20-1 TGCAGTGCTGCCGGGACAGGGACCTACGAGCAGTACTTC CSAAGTGTYEQYF
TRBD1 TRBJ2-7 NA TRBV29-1 TGCAGCAGTCGACAGGGTAGAGGCGAGCAGTACTTC CSSRQGRGEQYF
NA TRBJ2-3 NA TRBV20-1 TGCAGTGCTAGTGTAACGGCGGGGTCATACACAGATACGCGGTATTTT CSASVTAGSYTDTRYF
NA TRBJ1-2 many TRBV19 TGTGCCAGTAGTATTGGGCACTTCTATGGCTACACCTTC CASSIGHFYGYTF
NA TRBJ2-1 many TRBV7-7 TGTGCTAGCAGGCCCTACTATGAGTTCTTCTCCTACAATGAGCAGTTCTTC CASRPYYEFFSYNEQFF
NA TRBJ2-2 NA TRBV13 TGTGCCACCAGTATCGGGGAGCTGTTTTTT CATSIGELFF
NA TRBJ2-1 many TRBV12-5 TGTGCTAGTGGTTCAGTGGGCTATGAGCAGTTCTTC CASGSVGYEQFF
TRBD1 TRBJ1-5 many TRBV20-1 TGCAGTGCTAAGAGAGGTCAGGGGGACTTTGAGCCCCAGCATTTT CSAKRGQGDFEPQHF
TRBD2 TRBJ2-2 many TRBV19 TGTGCCAGTAATTCAGCGGGAGTCTACACCGGGGAGCTGTTTTTT CASNSAGVYTGELFF
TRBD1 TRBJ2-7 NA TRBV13 TGTGCCAGCAGCTTAGGGACAGGGGCCTACGAGCAGTACTTC CASSLGTGAYEQYF
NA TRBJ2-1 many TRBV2 TGTGCCAGCAGTGTTTTAACCTCCTACAATGAGCAGTTCTTC CASSVLTSYNEQFF
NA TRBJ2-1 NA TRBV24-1 TGTGCCACCAGTGGGTCGACCCACAATGAGCAGTTCTTC CATSGSTHNEQFF
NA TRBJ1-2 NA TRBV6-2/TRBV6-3 TGTGCCAGCAGTTCACCGGGGAGGGCTAACTATGGCTACACCTTC CASSSPGRANYGYTF
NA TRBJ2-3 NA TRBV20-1 TGCAGTGCTAAGGCGGCTAGCACAGATACGCAGTATTTT CSAKAASTDTQYF
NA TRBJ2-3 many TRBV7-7 TGTGCTAGCAGCTTAGTACGCACAGATACGCAGTATTTT CASSLVRTDTQYF
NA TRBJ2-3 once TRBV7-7 TGTGCTAGCAGCCCGAGTCAGAATTGCACAGATACGCGGTATTTT CASSPSQNCTDTRYF
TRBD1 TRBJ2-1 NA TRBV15 TGTGCCACCAGCAGAGATCTAGGGACAGGGAACAATGAGCAGTTCTTC CATSRDLGTGNNEQFF
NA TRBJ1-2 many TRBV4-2 TGTGCCAGCAGCCAAGAACTTTTGGGGCGGTCCTATGGCTACACCTTC CASSQELLGRSYGYTF
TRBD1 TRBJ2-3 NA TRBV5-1 TGCGCCAGCAGCTTGGAGGGGGCGCCCACAGATACGCAATATTTT CASSLEGAPTDTQYF
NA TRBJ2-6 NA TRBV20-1 TGCAGTGCTAGAGGGACCTCCCAGGGGGGGCGGGGAACTGGGGCCAACGTCCTGACTTTC CSARGTSQGGRGTGANVLTF
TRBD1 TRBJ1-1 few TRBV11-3 TGTGCCAGCAGCGCCACGACAGGGGGCACTGAAGCTTTCTTT CASSATTGGTEAFF